Listed below are T cell receptor beta chains from one sample, sequenced in a study of T-cell memory formation after mild COVID-19. TCRdb re-called the 5' RACE reads with MiXCR, one entry per CDR3 protein. Among about 560,000 distinct CDR3 sequences listed, about 18% were seen once. Sequenced: PBMCs or a T cell subset sorted from them (not recorded which). These receptors came from an adult woman who had mild COVID-19 (a few samples of this study predate the infection). Cell type and time point are not known. CDR3s include the opening cysteine and the closing phenylalanine or tryptophan. The D gene is left open where the match is weak. Not every row has a clone size; where given, it reads once, few, many or a size class.

V	length	D	J	size	CDR3	DNA
TRBV12-3/TRBV12-4	16	.	TRBJ1-1	.	CASSSHIWGRHTEAFF	TGTGCCAGCAGTTCCCACATCTGGGGGAGGCACACTGAAGCTTTCTTT
TRBV30	14	.	TRBJ1-3	.	CAWTYEGTGNTIYF	TGTGCCTGGACCTACGAGGGGACTGGAAACACCATATATTTT
TRBV9	14	TRBD1	TRBJ1-1	.	CGSSPGTAPTEAFF	TGTGGCAGCAGCCCAGGGACAGCCCCCACTGAAGCTTTCTTT
TRBV7-9	12	.	TRBJ2-1	many	CASSLGNSEQFF	TGTGCCAGCAGCTTAGGTAACAGTGAGCAGTTCTTC
TRBV6-5	15	.	TRBJ2-5	few	CASSYQGGGQETQYF	TGTGCCAGCAGTTACCAGGGGGGGGGCCAAGAGACCCAGTACTTC
TRBV12-3/TRBV12-4	13	TRBD1	TRBJ1-2	few	CASRPDRAGGYTF	TGTGCCAGCAGACCGGACAGGGCTGGCGGCTACACCTTC
TRBV7-9	14	TRBD2	TRBJ2-5	many	CASSSGPGGETQYF	TGTGCCAGCAGCTCGGGACCGGGGGGAGAGACCCAGTACTTC
TRBV19	15	.	TRBJ2-1	few	CASSPEGLLYNEQFF	TGTGCCAGTAGCCCGGAGGGCCTCCTATACAATGAGCAGTTCTTC
TRBV6-6	14	TRBD1	TRBJ1-3	.	CASSDRGQGNTIYF	TGTGCCAGCAGCGACAGGGGGCAAGGAAACACCATATATTTT
TRBV5-1	15	.	TRBJ2-2	.	CASSLNYPNTGELFF	TGCGCCAGCAGCTTGAACTACCCGAACACCGGGGAGCTGTTTTTT
TRBV12-3/TRBV12-4	12	.	TRBJ2-1	few	CASSLTQGEQFF	TGTGCCAGCAGTCTCACACAGGGTGAGCAGTTCTTC
TRBV5-1	13	.	TRBJ1-2	few	CASSLGAEPGYTF	TGCGCCAGCAGCTTGGGGGCCGAGCCTGGCTACACCTTC
TRBV11-2	13	.	TRBJ2-7	few	CASSNRPEVEQYF	TGTGCCAGCAGCAATAGACCGGAAGTTGAGCAGTACTTC
TRBV20-1	14	.	TRBJ1-1	.	CSAISSVGSVAAFF	TGCAGTGCTATATCCTCGGTAGGGTCCGTCGCGGCTTTCTTT
TRBV9	14	TRBD2	TRBJ2-1	few	CASSAGTSHNEQFF	TGTGCCAGCAGCGCCGGGACTAGCCACAATGAGCAGTTCTTC
TRBV4-1	20	TRBD1	TRBJ2-3	.	CASSQVISTGQGISTDTQYF	TGCGCCAGCAGCCAAGTAATTAGTACGGGACAGGGTATTTCGACAGATACGCAGTATTTT
TRBV27	15	TRBD1	TRBJ2-7	few	CASSSPGTAVYEQYF	TGTGCCAGCAGTTCCCCCGGGACAGCAGTCTACGAGCAGTACTTC
TRBV5-6	16	TRBD1	TRBJ2-5	.	CASSWIDRDRRETQYF	TGTGCCAGCAGCTGGATAGACAGGGACAGGCGGGAGACCCAGTACTTC
TRBV7-8	15	.	TRBJ1-6	few	CASTKSGTGNSPLHF	TGTGCCAGCACCAAATCCGGGACGGGGAATTCACCCCTCCACTTT
TRBV30	14	TRBD2	TRBJ2-3	.	CAWSALAATDTQYF	TGTGCCTGGAGTGCACTAGCGGCCACAGATACGCAGTATTTT
TRBV29-1	17	TRBD1	TRBJ1-2	.	CSVQISEWTGWAYGYTF	TGCAGCGTTCAGATCTCGGAATGGACAGGGTGGGCCTATGGCTACACCTTC
TRBV12-3/TRBV12-4	14	.	TRBJ1-2	.	CASSFGREGLGYTF	TGTGCCAGCAGTTTTGGCAGGGAAGGTTTGGGCTACACCTTC
TRBV12-3/TRBV12-4	15	TRBD1	TRBJ1-2	.	CASSLPGQLRNGYTF	TGTGCCAGCAGTTTACCGGGACAGCTCCGCAATGGCTACACCTTC
TRBV7-2	15	TRBD1	TRBJ2-5	many	CASSLAPTGGETQYF	TGTGCCAGCAGCTTAGCACCCACAGGGGGGGAGACCCAGTACTTC
TRBV24-1	16	.	TRBJ2-2	.	CATSDPDTEITGELFF	TGTGCCACCAGTGATCCTGACACGGAAATCACCGGGGAGCTGTTTTTT
TRBV3-1	15	.	TRBJ1-1	.	CASSQGGPSDTEAFF	TGTGCCAGCAGCCAAGGCGGACCGTCGGACACTGAAGCTTTCTTT
TRBV19	15	.	TRBJ2-5	.	CASSMGGGLQETQYF	TGTGCCAGTAGTATGGGAGGGGGACTACAAGAGACCCAGTACTTC
TRBV6-2/TRBV6-3	14	.	TRBJ2-7	.	CASSQFGGADEQYF	TGTGCCAGCAGTCAGTTCGGGGGCGCGGACGAGCAGTACTTC
TRBV24-1	20	TRBD1	TRBJ2-3	.	CATSDPIWGQGLSSTDTQYF	TGTGCCACCAGTGATCCCATTTGGGGACAGGGCCTTTCTAGCACAGATACGCAGTATTTT
TRBV9	15	TRBD1	TRBJ2-5	.	CASSPAGQVVETQYF	TGTGCCAGCAGCCCCGCGGGACAGGTCGTTGAGACCCAGTACTTC
TRBV7-2	14	.	TRBJ1-1	.	CASSLAEGRAGAFF	TGTGCCAGCAGCTTAGCGGAGGGGAGGGCAGGCGCTTTCTTT
TRBV7-6	12	.	TRBJ2-2	few	CASSLSRGELFF	TGTGCCAGCAGCTTAAGCCGCGGGGAGCTGTTTTTT